This T cell receptor beta chain emerged from a study of tissue T cells after allogeneic stem cell transplantation. Study conclusions and caveats: Few T cell clones were shared across patients, but motif clusters showed tissue-specific shared signatures. In patients and mice, blood and spleen missed much of tissue repertoire. Which tissue TCRs were alloreactive or antigen-specific was not determined. Some clones might be persisting host cells. Anatomically similar tissues had similar TCR repertoires within each patient.

Comments on this clone: Its specificity is not known. The gene symbols are mouse symbols.

Profiling relied on immunoSEQ multiplex PCR, and the TCRdb table lists in-frame clones only, not all of them. The sample contains approximately 20,000 clones, approximately 69% of which appear only once. The sequence was obtained from a female BALB/c mouse in good health. For this strain, the MHC haplotype corresponds to H2-d. The source material was blood.

The CDR3 DNA, read in part, is TGTGCCAGCAGCCAGGGGGTCCAAGACACCCAGTAC. Translated: CASSQGVQDTQY. The complete CDR3 reads CASSQGVQDTQYF. J is TRBJ2-5 and V is TRBV2, with D perhaps TRBD1 or TRBD2 (5 bases each). Sequencing ends 1 residue short of the CDR3 end; the germline J gene provides the rest. The V end was cut by 3 bases, the J end by 2 bases, with 6 bases between. This CDR3 is built from 13 residues. Per the germline V gene, CDR1 is LGHNA and CDR2 is YSYQKL.